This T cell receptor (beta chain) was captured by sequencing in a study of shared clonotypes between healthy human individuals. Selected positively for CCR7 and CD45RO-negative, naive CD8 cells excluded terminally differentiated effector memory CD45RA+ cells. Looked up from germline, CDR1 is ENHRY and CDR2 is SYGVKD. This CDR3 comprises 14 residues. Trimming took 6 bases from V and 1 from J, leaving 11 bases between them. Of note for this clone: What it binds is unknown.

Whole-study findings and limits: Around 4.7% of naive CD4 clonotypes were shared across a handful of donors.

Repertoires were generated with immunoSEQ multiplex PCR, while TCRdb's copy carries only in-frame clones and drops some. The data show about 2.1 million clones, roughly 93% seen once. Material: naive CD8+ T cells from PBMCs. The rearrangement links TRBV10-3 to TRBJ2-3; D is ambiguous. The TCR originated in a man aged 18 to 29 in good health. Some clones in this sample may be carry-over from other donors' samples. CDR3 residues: CAIRGALGTDTQYF. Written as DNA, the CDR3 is TGTGCCATCAGAGGAGCCCTGGGCACAGATACGCAGTATTTT.